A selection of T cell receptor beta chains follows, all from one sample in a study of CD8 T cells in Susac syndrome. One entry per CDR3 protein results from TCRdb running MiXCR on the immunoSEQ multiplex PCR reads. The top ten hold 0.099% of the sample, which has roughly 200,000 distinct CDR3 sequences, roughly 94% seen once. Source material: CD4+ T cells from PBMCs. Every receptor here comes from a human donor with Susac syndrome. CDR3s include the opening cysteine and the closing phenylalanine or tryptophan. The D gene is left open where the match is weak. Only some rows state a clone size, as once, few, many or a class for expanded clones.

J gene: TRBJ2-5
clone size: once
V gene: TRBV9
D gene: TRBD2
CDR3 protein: CASSVGSGGATETQYF
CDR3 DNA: TGTGCCAGCAGCGTCGGGAGCGGGGGGGCCACGGAGACCCAGTACTTC

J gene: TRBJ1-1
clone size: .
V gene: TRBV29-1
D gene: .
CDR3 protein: CSVEAFGGDWNTEAFF
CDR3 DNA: TGCAGCGTTGAGGCATTTGGGGGGGATTGGAACACTGAAGCTTTCTTT

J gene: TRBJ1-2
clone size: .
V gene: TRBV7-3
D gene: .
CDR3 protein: CASSPGVGRDNGYTF
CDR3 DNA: TGTGCCAGCAGCCCGGGGGTTGGCAGGGATAACGGCTACACCTTC

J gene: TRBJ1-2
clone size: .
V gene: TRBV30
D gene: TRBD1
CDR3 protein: CAWSQGADYGYTF
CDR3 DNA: TGTGCCTGGAGCCAGGGGGCGGACTATGGCTACACCTTC

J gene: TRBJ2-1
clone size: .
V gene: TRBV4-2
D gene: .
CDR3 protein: CASSQASASYNEQFF
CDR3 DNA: TGTGCCAGCAGCCAGGCTAGCGCCTCCTACAATGAGCAGTTCTTC

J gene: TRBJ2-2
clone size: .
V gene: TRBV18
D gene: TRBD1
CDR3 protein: CASSPYRGLAGELFF
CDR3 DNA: TGTGCCAGCTCACCATACAGGGGCCTGGCCGGGGAGCTGTTTTTT

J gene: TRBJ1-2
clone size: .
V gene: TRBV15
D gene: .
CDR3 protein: CATSRALDRTANYGYTF
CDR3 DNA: TGTGCCACCAGCAGAGCGCTCGACCGGACCGCCAACTATGGCTACACCTTC

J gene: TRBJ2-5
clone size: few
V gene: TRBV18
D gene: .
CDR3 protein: CASSLRGRETQYF
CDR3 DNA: TGTGCCAGCTCACTGAGGGGTCGGGAGACCCAGTACTTC

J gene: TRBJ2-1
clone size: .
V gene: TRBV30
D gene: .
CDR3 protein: CAWSDGTQNNEQFF
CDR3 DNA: TGTGCCTGGAGTGATGGGACACAAAACAATGAGCAGTTCTTC

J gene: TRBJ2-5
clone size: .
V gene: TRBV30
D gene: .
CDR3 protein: CAWSSQGRETQYF
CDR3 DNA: TGTGCCTGGAGTTCACAGGGACGAGAGACCCAGTACTTC

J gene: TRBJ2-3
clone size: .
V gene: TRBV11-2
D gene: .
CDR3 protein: CASSLALGGPGTDTQYF
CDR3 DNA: TGTGCCAGCAGCTTAGCCCTCGGGGGGCCGGGCACAGATACGCAGTATTTT

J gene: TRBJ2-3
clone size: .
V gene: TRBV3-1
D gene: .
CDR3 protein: CASSQDLLGDTQYF
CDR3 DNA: TGTGCCAGCAGCCAAGATCTTCTCGGAGATACGCAGTATTTT

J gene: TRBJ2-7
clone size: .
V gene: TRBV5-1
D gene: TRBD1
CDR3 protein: CASSDRGPYEQYF
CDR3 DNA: TGCGCCAGCAGCGACAGGGGCCCCTACGAGCAGTACTTC

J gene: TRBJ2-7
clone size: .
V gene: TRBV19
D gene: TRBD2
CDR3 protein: CASSATTSGSPYEQYF
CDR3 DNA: TGTGCCAGTAGTGCGACGACTAGCGGGAGTCCGTACGAGCAGTACTTC

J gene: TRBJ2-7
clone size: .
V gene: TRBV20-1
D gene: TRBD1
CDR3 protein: CSARAATGNEQYF
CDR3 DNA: TGCAGTGCACGCGCCGCGACAGGGAACGAGCAGTACTTC

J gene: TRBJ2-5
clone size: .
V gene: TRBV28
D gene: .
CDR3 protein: CASSQRDSRETQYF
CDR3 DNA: TGTGCCAGCAGCCAACGGGACTCTCGGGAGACCCAGTACTTC

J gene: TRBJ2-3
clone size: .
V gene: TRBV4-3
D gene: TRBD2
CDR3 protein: CASSQVASGRTDTQYF
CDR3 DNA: TGCGCCAGCAGCCAAGTGGCTAGCGGGAGGACAGATACGCAGTATTTT

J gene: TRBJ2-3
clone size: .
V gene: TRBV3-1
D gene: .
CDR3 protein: CASSQVSGPAPDTQYF
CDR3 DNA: TGTGCCAGCAGCCAAGTGTCGGGCCCGGCACCAGATACGCAGTATTTT

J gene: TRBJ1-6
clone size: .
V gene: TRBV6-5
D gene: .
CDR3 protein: CASSREPRGALHF
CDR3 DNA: TGTGCCAGCAGCCGCGAACCTCGAGGGGCCCTCCACTTT

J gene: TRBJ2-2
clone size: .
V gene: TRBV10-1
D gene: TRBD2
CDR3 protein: CASSSLAGAGELFF
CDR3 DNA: TGCGCCAGCAGTTCCCTAGCGGGAGCAGGGGAGCTGTTTTTT

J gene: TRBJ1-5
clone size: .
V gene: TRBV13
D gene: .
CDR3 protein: CASSLGRVQPQHF
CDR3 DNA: TGTGCCAGCAGCTTAGGCAGGGTCCAGCCCCAGCATTTT

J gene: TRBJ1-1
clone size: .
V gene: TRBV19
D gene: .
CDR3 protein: CASSIGQMNTEAFF
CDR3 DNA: TGTGCCAGTAGTATCGGACAGATGAACACTGAAGCTTTCTTT

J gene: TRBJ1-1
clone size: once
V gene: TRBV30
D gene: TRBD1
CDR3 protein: CAWSLPGGVNTEAFF
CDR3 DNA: TGTGCCTGGAGCTTGCCAGGGGGGGTGAACACTGAAGCTTTCTTT

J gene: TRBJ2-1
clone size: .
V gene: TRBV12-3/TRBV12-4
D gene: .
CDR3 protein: CASRPDWNEQFF
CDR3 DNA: TGTGCCAGCAGGCCGGACTGGAATGAGCAGTTCTTC

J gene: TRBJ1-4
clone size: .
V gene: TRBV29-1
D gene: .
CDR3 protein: CSVGGELGTNEKLFF
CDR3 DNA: TGCAGCGTTGGGGGGGAGCTCGGGACTAATGAAAAACTGTTTTTT

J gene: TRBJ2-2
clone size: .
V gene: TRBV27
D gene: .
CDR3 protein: CASSLRAPAYTGELFF
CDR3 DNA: TGTGCCAGCAGTTTAAGAGCCCCAGCCTACACCGGGGAGCTGTTTTTT

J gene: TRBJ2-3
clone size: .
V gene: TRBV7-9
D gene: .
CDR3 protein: CASRRTVSTDTQYF
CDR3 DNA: TGTGCCAGCAGGCGGACTGTTAGCACAGATACGCAGTATTTT

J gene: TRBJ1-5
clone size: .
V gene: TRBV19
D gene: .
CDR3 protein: CASRLGTENQPQHF
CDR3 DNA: TGTGCCAGTAGGTTAGGGACGGAAAATCAGCCCCAGCATTTT

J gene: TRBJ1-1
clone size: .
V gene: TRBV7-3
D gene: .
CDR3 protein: CASSPLGGENTEAFF
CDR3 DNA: TGTGCCAGCAGCCCGTTGGGGGGGGAGAACACTGAAGCTTTCTTT

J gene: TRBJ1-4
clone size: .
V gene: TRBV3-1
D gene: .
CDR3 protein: CASSLTRNPNEKLFF
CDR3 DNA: TGTGCCAGCAGCCTAACAAGGAACCCTAATGAAAAACTGTTTTTT

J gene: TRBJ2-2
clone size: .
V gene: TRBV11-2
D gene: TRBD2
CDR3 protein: CASSLSGGLNTGELFF
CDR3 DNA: TGTGCCAGCAGCCTTAGCGGGGGCCTGAACACCGGGGAGCTGTTTTTT

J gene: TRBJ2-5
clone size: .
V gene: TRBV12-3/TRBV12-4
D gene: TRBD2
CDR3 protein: CASSSDSGTSGRQYF
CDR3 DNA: TGTGCCAGCAGTTCTGACTCGGGGACTAGCGGCCGCCAGTACTTC

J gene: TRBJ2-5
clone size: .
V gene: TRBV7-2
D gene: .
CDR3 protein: CASSLEVPETQYF
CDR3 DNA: TGTGCCAGCAGCTTAGAAGTGCCCGAGACCCAGTACTTC

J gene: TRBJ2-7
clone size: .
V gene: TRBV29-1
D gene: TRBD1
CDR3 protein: CSVEEGTGTDYEQYF
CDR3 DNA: TGCAGCGTTGAAGAGGGGACCGGGACAGACTACGAGCAGTACTTC

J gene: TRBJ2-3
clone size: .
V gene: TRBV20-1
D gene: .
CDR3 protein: CSARSTGDTQYF
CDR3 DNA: TGCAGTGCTAGGTCCACCGGGGATACGCAGTATTTT

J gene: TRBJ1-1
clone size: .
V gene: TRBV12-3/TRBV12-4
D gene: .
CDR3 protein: CASRAREGRTEAFF
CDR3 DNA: TGTGCCAGCAGGGCCCGCGAGGGTAGGACTGAAGCTTTCTTT

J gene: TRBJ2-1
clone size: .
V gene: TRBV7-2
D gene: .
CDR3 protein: CASSLAIDSRDEQFF
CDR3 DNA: TGTGCCAGCAGCTTAGCTATAGACTCTAGGGATGAGCAGTTCTTC

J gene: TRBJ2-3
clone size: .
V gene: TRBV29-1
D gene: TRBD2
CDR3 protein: CSARAGVATDTQYF
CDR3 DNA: TGCAGCGCCCGAGCGGGAGTGGCCACAGATACGCAGTATTTT

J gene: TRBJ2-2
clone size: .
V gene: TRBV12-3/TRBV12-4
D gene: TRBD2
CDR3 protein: CASSGRGVENTGELFF
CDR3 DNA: TGTGCCAGCAGTGGGAGGGGAGTAGAGAACACCGGGGAGCTGTTTTTT

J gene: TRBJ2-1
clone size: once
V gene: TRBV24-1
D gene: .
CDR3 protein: CLLDGGTVYNEQFF
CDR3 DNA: TGTCTCCTTGATGGGGGGACAGTCTACAATGAGCAGTTCTTC

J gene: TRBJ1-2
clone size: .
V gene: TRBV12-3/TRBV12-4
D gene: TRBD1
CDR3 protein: CASSSGTGFYGYTF
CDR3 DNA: TGTGCCAGCAGTTCCGGGACAGGGTTCTATGGCTACACCTTC

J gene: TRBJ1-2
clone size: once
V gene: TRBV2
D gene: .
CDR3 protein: CASSVSYGYTF
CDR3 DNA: TGTGCCAGCAGTGTCAGCTATGGCTACACCTTC

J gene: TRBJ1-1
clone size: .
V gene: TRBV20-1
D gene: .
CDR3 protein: CSATPSGRGTEAFF
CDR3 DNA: TGCAGTGCAACCCCTTCAGGGCGCGGGACTGAAGCTTTCTTT

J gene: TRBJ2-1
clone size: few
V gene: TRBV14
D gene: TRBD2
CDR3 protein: CASSQGTSGYNEQFF
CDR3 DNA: TGTGCCAGCAGCCAAGGGACTAGCGGCTACAATGAGCAGTTCTTC

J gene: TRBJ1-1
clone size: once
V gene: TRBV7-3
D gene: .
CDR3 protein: CASSSTTFGSEAFF
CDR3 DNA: TGTGCCAGCAGCTCGACTACCTTCGGGAGTGAAGCTTTCTTT

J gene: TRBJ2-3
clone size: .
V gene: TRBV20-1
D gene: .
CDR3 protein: CSARTSHTAGDTQYF
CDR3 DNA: TGCAGTGCTAGGACGAGCCATACAGCAGGGGATACGCAGTATTTT

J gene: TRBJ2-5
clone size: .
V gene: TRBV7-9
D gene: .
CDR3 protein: CASSIALDLKETQYF
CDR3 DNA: TGTGCCAGCAGCATAGCGCTGGACCTGAAAGAGACCCAGTACTTC

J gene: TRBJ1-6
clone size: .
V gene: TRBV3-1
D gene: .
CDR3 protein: CASSPFPLGRTVGSPLHF
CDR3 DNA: TGTGCCAGCAGCCCATTTCCCTTGGGGAGAACGGTTGGATCACCCCTCCACTTT

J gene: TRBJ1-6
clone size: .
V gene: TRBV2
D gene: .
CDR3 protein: CASSGEGFNSPLHF
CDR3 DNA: TGTGCCAGCAGTGGAGAGGGGTTTAATTCACCCCTCCACTTT

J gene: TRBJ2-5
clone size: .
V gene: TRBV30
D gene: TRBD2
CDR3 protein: CAWSVGGETQYF
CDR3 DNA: TGTGCCTGGAGTGTGGGGGGGGAGACCCAGTACTTC

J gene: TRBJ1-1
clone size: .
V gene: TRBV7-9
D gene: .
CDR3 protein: CASSSMDRVNTEAFF
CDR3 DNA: TGTGCCAGCAGCTCGATGGACAGAGTTAACACTGAAGCTTTCTTT

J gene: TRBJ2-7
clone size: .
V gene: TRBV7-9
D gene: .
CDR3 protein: CASSSYSYEQYF
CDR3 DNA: TGTGCCAGCAGCTCCTACTCCTACGAGCAGTACTTC

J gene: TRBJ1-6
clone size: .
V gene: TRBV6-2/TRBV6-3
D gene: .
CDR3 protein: CASSFRTRYNSPLHF
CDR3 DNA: TGTGCCAGCAGTTTCCGGACACGTTATAATTCACCCCTCCACTTT

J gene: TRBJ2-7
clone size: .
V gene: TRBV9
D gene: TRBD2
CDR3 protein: CASSVLAGRSYEQYF
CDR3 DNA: TGTGCCAGCAGCGTACTAGCGGGAAGGTCCTACGAGCAGTACTTC

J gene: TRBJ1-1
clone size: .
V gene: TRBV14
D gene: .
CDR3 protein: CASSQERAGLRFTEAFF
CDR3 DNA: TGTGCCAGCAGCCAAGAACGGGCGGGCTTGCGGTTCACTGAAGCTTTCTTT